A single sample gave rise to the 22 T cell receptor beta chains below, sequenced in a study of blood T cell repertoires in COVID-19. Produced via immunoSEQ multiplex PCR; TCRdb's table is partial and in-frame only. The data contain tens of thousands of clones, 80% to 90% of them singletons. Sequencing was performed on peripheral blood. The receptors come from a woman older than 75 with acute or convalescent COVID-19.

The chain uses TRBV28 and TRBJ2-5; TRBD1 agrees at 9 bases. This CDR3 comprises 17 residues. The V and J ends lost 4 bases and 2 bases, in that order; junction bases with no gene match: 11. CDR1 and CDR2 (germline): MDHEN, SYDVKM. CDR3: CASSSYRDRVRQETQYF. The CDR3 DNA reads as TGTGCCAGCAGTTCATACCGGGACAGGGTTCGACAAGAGACCCAGTACTTC.

The chain joins TRBV11-2 to TRBJ1-2, with D possibly matching TRBD1 (6 bases). The CDR3 runs 14 residues. The germline V gene encodes CDR1 SGHAT and CDR2 FQNNGV. Trimming removed 4 bases from V and 7 bases from J, with 16 bases in between. DNA for the CDR3: TGTGCCAGCAGCTCCGGCGGGGGGCGCGGTGGCTACACCTTC. Translated, it gives CASSSGGGRGGYTF.

The chain carries TRBV2 and TRBJ2-7; TRBD1 might be the D (5 bases). The CDR3 contains 13 residues. The V end was cut by 4 bases, the J end by 2 bases, with 9 bases between. CDR1 and CDR2 from the germline V gene are SNHLY and FYNNEI. The DNA of the CDR3 is TGTGCCAGCAGTGCGCGACAGACCTACGAGCAGTACTTC. This sequence encodes CASSARQTYEQYF.

V is TRBV19 and J is TRBJ1-5; weak D call: TRBD1 (5 bases). The V and J ends lost 6 bases and 7 bases respectively, with 13 bases between them. The CDR3 is 13 amino acids. Germline V CDR1 and CDR2: LNHDA, SQIVND (reference sequence). The DNA of the CDR3 is TGTGCCAGTAGCCCCTCAGGGTCGCAGCCCCAGCATTTT. Translated: CASSPSGSQPQHF.

This clone was seen only once. This chain joins TRBV6-6 and TRBJ2-5, with TRBD2 matching 14 bases. With V trimmed by 8 bases and J by 4 bases, 3 bases remained unmatched. The CDR3 runs 14 residues. Germline V lookup: CDR1 MNHNY, CDR2 SVGAGI (reference sequence). The CDR3 DNA reads as TGTGCCAGCGAGGGGACTAGCGGGGGAGAGACCCAGTACTTC. Translation gives CASEGTSGGETQYF.

CDR3 loop: CASSAGTSGRGETQYF. The CDR3 bases are TGTGCCAGCAGTGCGGGGACTAGCGGAAGAGGAGAGACCCAGTACTTC. The J gene is TRBJ2-5, the V gene TRBV2; 11 bases are shared with TRBD2. The CDR3 contains 16 residues. V lost 4 bases, J lost 4 bases, and 8 bases stayed unmatched. Germline CDR1 and CDR2: SNHLY and FYNNEI.

V is TRBV24-1 and J is TRBJ2-5; possibly TRBD2 for D (6 bases). V gave up 12 bases and J gave up 2 bases, with 18 bases separating them. This CDR3 comprises 14 residues. Germline V gene sequence: CDR1 KGHDR, CDR2 SFDVKD. The CDR3 sequence is CAPPRPAGQETQYF. Here the CDR3 DNA reads TGTGCCCCCCCTCGTCCGGCGGGACAAGAGACCCAGTACTTC.

V and J are TRBV9 and TRBJ1-1; D perhaps matches TRBD1 (5 bases). Germline CDR1 SGDLS, CDR2 YYNGEE. V was trimmed by 0 bases and J by 7 bases, leaving 10 bases between them. CDR3 length: 13 amino acids. The CDR3 reads CASSVDLQGEAFF. DNA of the CDR3: TGTGCCAGCAGCGTAGATTTGCAGGGTGAAGCTTTCTTT.

This chain uses TRBV7-9 with TRBJ2-6, with D possibly matching TRBD1 (6 bases). Trimming pared 5 bases from V and 0 bases from J, leaving 11 bases between. Germline loops: CDR1 SEHNR, CDR2 FQNEAQ (reference sequence). The CDR3 has 16 residues. CDR3 amino acids: CASSRPQGSGANVLTF. The CDR3 bases are TGTGCCAGCAGCCGGCCACAGGGCTCTGGGGCCAACGTCCTGACTTTC.

The rearrangement uses TRBV7-2 and TRBJ2-1; D ambiguous. Trimming took 5 bases from V and 5 from J, leaving 16 bases between them. The CDR3 is 15 residues long. Germline V lookup: CDR1 SGHTA, CDR2 FQGNSA. In DNA form, the CDR3 reads TGTGCCAGCAGCCAGCAGAGAGGTTCACACAATGAGCAGTTCTTC. Translating it yields CASSQQRGSHNEQFF.

The chain links TRBV10-3 to TRBJ2-7; 8 bases are shared with TRBD2. J gave up 6 bases and V 4 bases, and 5 bases lay outside the gene matches. Germline CDR1 ENHRY, CDR2 SYGVKD. This CDR3 comprises 13 residues. The DNA of the CDR3 is TGTGCCATCAGTGGGACTAGCTTTGGCGAGCAGTACTTC. Protein: CAISGTSFGEQYF.

The V call is TRBV7-2, the J call TRBJ1-5; 7 bases match TRBD1. CDR3 length: 14 residues. V shed 5 bases, J shed 6 bases, and the junction held 7 bases outside the gene matches. Looked up from germline, CDR1 is SGHTA and CDR2 is FQGNSA. CDR3 protein: CASSDRVRGQPQHF. The CDR3 bases are TGTGCCAGCAGCGACAGGGTTAGGGGTCAGCCCCAGCATTTT.

The V call is TRBV19, the J call TRBJ1-2; D is ambiguous. The CDR3 runs to 13 residues. Trimming shortened V by 7 bases and J by 0 bases, and 9 bases separated the two germline ends. The germline V gene has CDR1 LNHDA and CDR2 SQIVND (reference sequence). The CDR3 sequence: CASNQASNYGYTF. CDR3 DNA sequence: TGTGCCAGTAACCAGGCGTCTAACTATGGCTACACCTTC. The complete variable domain, with remaining parts taken from reference TRBV19 and TRBJ1-2, reads DGGITQSPKYLFRKEGQNVTLSCEQNLNHDAMYWYRQDPGQGLRLIYYSQIVNDFQKGDIAEGYSVSREKKESFPLTVTSAQKNPTAFYLCASNQASNYGYTFGSGTRLTVV.

The V call is TRBV2, the J call TRBJ1-5; 11 nucleotides agree with TRBD1. Trimming cost V 5 bases and J 7 bases; bases outside gene matches: 13. CDR3 size: 17 residues. The germline V gene has CDR1 SNHLY and CDR2 FYNNEI. CDR3 DNA: TGTGCCAGCAGTAGTCCCGGGACAGGGGGGCGAAACCAGCCCCAGCATTTT. This encodes CASSSPGTGGRNQPQHF. The entire variable domain, with the rest obtained from reference TRBV2 and TRBJ1-5, is as follows: EPEVTQTPSHQVTQMGQEVILRCVPISNHLYFYWYRQILGQKVEFLVSFYNNEISEKSEIFDDQFSVERPDGSNFTLKIRSTKLEDSAMYFCASSSPGTGGRNQPQHFGDGTRLSIL.

The chain combines TRBV2 with TRBJ2-1; 10 nucleotides line up with TRBD2. Unmatched junction bases numbered 24, after V lost 10 bases and J lost 0 bases. Germline CDR1 reads SNHLY; CDR2 reads FYNNEI. This CDR3 spans 21 amino acids. The CDR3 loop reads CATWTSGDQPRVPNSYNEQFF. CDR3 bases: TGTGCCACCTGGACTAGCGGTGACCAACCCAGGGTTCCCAACTCCTACAATGAGCAGTTCTTC.

The rearrangement uses TRBV11-2 and TRBJ2-5; 7 bases align to TRBD2. V lost 4 bases to trimming and J lost 2 bases; unmatched junction nucleotides: 7. The CDR3 has 15 residues. Germline CDR1 is SGHAT and CDR2 is FQNNGV. CDR3 in amino acids: CASSSPRGVQETQYF. The CDR3 DNA is TGTGCCAGCAGCTCCCCCCGGGGGGTACAAGAGACCCAGTACTTC. Combining the CDR3 with reference TRBV11-2 and TRBJ2-5 gives the whole variable domain EAGVAQSPRYKIIEKRQSVAFWCNPISGHATLYWYQQILGQGPKLLIQFQNNGVVDDSQLPKDRFSAERLKGVDSTLKIQPAKLEDSAVYLCASSSPRGVQETQYFGPGTRLLVL.

V and J are TRBV7-6 and TRBJ2-1, with 8 bases aligning to TRBD2. Germline lookup yields CDR1 SGHVS and CDR2 FNYEAQ. V was clipped by 5 bases and J by 6 bases; unmatched bases: 9. CDR3 length: 15 amino acids. The CDR3 spells CASSPSAREGNEQFF. In DNA, the CDR3 is TGTGCCAGCAGCCCCTCTGCTCGGGAGGGCAATGAGCAGTTCTTC.

This clone was picked up a small number of times. The chain joins TRBV5-8 to TRBJ1-5; D is unresolved. Germline V gene sequence: CDR1 SGHTS, CDR2 YDEGEE. This CDR3 comprises 14 residues. Trimming took off 4 bases at V and 6 bases at J, with 14 bases between the two ends. The CDR3 nucleotides read TGTGCCAGCAGCCCTCATCGAGCCGCTCAGCCCCAGCATTTT. Translating it yields CASSPHRAAQPQHF. Full variable domain (outside the CDR3, taken from reference TRBV5-8 and TRBJ1-5): EAGVTQSPTHLIKTRGQQATLRCSPISGHTSVYWYQQALGLGLQFLLWYDEGEERNRGNFPPRFSGRQFPNYSSELNVNALELEDSALYLCASSPHRAAQPQHFGDGTRLSIL.

About this clone itself: The junction departs from germline at one end; a sequencing error may be responsible. The chain recombines TRBV12-3 or TRBV12-4 with TRBJ2-1, with D tentatively TRBD2 (6 bases). The CDR3 length is 12 residues. CDR3 protein: CASSSPPAGGIF. The CDR3, as DNA: TGTGCCAGCAGTTCCCCCCCGGCGGGCGGGATCTTC.

This clone was detected only once. The rearrangement uses TRBV27 and TRBJ2-5; 8 nucleotides line up with TRBD1. The CDR3 is 13 residues long. From germline, CDR1 is MNHEY and CDR2 SMNVEV (reference sequence). The V and J ends lost 4 bases and 9 bases, in that order; junction bases with no gene match: 7. The CDR3 here is CASSSQGATAQYF. CDR3 in DNA: TGTGCCAGCAGTTCTCAGGGGGCCACGGCCCAGTACTTC.

The V and J genes are TRBV30 and TRBJ2-5, with 9 bases that match TRBD2. CDR3 length: 17 residues. Germline loops: CDR1 GTSNPN, CDR2 SVGIG (reference sequence). The CDR3 sequence is CAMIKAGGPGGQETQYF. The CDR3 DNA is TGTGCGATGATAAAGGCGGGAGGGCCGGGGGGCCAAGAGACCCAGTACTTC.

This chain uses TRBV10-3 with TRBJ1-4; TRBD1 agrees at 10 bases. This CDR3 contains 17 residues. Germline V gene lookup returns CDR1 ENHRY and CDR2 SYGVKD. Trimming took 5 bases from V and 8 from J; bases not matched to a gene: 14. The CDR3 is CAISSGQGSLGEEKLFF. CDR3 nucleotides: TGTGCCATCAGTTCGGGACAGGGGAGCCTTGGTGAGGAAAAACTGTTTTTT.